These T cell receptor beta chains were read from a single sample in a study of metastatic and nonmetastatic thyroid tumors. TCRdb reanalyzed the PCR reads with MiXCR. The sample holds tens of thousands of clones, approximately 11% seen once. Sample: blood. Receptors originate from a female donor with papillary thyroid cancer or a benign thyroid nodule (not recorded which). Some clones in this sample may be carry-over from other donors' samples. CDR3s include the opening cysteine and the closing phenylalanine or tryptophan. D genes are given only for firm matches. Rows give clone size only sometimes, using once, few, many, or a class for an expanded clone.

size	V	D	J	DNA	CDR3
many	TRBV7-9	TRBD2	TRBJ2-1	TGTGCCAGCAGCCGGGCAGCGGGAGGGCCGGGAGTTGAGCAGTTCTTC	CASSRAAGGPGVEQFF
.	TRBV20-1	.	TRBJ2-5	TGCAGTGCTAACCGAGGGGGAGAGACCCAGTACTTC	CSANRGGETQYF
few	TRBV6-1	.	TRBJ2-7	TGTGCCAGCAGTCCGACCGCGGGGTCCTACGAGCATTACTTC	CASSPTAGSYEHYF
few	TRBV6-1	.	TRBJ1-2	TGTGCCAGCAGTGAAGCGGGGGATGGCTACACCTTC	CASSEAGDGYTF
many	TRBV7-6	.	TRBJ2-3	TGTGCCAGCAGCTTAGCTGTCGGAACTAATACGCAGTATTTT	CASSLAVGTNTQYF
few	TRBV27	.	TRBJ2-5	TGTGCCAGCATCGAACTCTCGCTGGGCCAAGAGACCCAGTACTTC	CASIELSLGQETQYF
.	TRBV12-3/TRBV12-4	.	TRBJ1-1	TGTACCAGCGATGACGGGAGGGGGAACACTGAAGCTTTCTTT	CTSDDGRGNTEAFF
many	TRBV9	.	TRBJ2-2	TGTGCCAGCAGCCGATTACCACTAGCCGGCGGGGAGCTGTTTTTT	CASSRLPLAGGELFF
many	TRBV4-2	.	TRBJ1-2	TGTGCCAGCAGCCAGCCGGGACAACAAGTCGGTGGCTACACCTTC	CASSQPGQQVGGYTF
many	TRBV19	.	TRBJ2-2	TGTGCCAGTGTGGGGGGAACGGCCACCGGGGAGCTGTTTTTT	CASVGGTATGELFF
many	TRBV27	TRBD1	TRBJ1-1	TGTGCCAGCACCCAGACAGGGGGCCTGAAGACTTTCTTT	CASTQTGGLKTFF
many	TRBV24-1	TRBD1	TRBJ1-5	TGTGCCACCAGTGATCCGGGACAGGGCAATCAGCCCCAGCATTTT	CATSDPGQGNQPQHF
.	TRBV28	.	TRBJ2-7	TGTGCCAGCATTTTACTGGAACGGCAGGGGGGCTATGAGCAGTACTTC	CASILLERQGGYEQYF
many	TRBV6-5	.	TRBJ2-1	TGTGCCAGCAGTCCCGTATCCGCGGGGCACCTGGCCGGGGAGCAGTTCTTC	CASSPVSAGHLAGEQFF
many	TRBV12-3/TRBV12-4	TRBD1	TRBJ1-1	TGTGCCAGCAGTTCAACCGGGACAGGGGTTGAAGCTTTCTTT	CASSSTGTGVEAFF
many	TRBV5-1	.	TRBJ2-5	TGCGCCAGCAGCAGCGCTGCGAACATACAGGGGCGGGGAGAGACCCAGTACTTC	CASSSAANIQGRGETQYF
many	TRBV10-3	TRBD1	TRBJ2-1	TGTGCCATCAGTACCGGACAGGGACCCTACAATGAGCAGTTCTTC	CAISTGQGPYNEQFF
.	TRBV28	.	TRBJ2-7	TGTGCCAGCAGTTTAGCTCCCCTAGTGGGAACCTACGAGCAGTACTTC	CASSLAPLVGTYEQYF
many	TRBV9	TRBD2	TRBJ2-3	TGTGCCAGCAGCGTAGAGGGGACTAGCGGCTCCACAGATACGCAGTATTTT	CASSVEGTSGSTDTQYF
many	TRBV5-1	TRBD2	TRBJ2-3	TGCGCCAGCAGCCTGGAATCGGGAGGGAGGGGAGATACGCAGTATTTT	CASSLESGGRGDTQYF
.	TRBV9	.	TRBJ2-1	TGTGCCAGCAGCGTGAAGGATGGAGGGTACAATGAGCAGCTCTTC	CASSVKDGGYNEQLF
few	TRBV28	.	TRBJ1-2	TGTGCCAGCAGACTCAAGGGGGGGGGCTATGGCTACACCTTC	CASRLKGGGYGYTF
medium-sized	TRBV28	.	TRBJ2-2	TGTGCCAGCATGGTGGCCCCCAACACCGGGGAGCTGTTTTTT	CASMVAPNTGELFF
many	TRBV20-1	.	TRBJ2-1	TGCAGTGCTAGAGGCGACTACAATGAGCAGTTCTTC	CSARGDYNEQFF
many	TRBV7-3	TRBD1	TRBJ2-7	TGTGCCAGCAGAAACCCGGGACAGGCTGGCGAGCAGTACTTC	CASRNPGQAGEQYF
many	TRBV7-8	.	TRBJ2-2	TGTGCCAGCAGCCCGGGGGCGGGGAGCACCGGGGAGCTGTTTTTT	CASSPGAGSTGELFF
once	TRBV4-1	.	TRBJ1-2	TGCGCCAGCAGCCAAGAAGGATCTGCGGCCTATGGCTACACCTTC	CASSQEGSAAYGYTF
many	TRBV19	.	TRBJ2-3	TGTGCCAGTAGTATTCGCCGCACAGATACGCAGTATTTT	CASSIRRTDTQYF
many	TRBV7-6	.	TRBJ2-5	TGTGCCAGCAGCTTAGCCGTTGACGAGACCCAGTACTTC	CASSLAVDETQYF
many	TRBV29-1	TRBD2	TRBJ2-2	TGCAGCGTTCCAGGACTAGCCGCGAACACCGGGGAGCTGTTTTTT	CSVPGLAANTGELFF
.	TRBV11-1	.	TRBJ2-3	TGTGCCAGCAGCTCAGTGGATGGTGGGGCGTCCGGCACAGATACGCAGTATTTT	CASSSVDGGASGTDTQYF
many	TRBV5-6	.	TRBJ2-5	TGTGCCAGCAGCTTGTCGCAAGAGACCCAGTACTTC	CASSLSQETQYF
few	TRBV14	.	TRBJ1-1	TGTGCCAGCAGCCACCAGACGGACAGTCCCTTATGGACTGAAGCTTTCTTT	CASSHQTDSPLWTEAFF
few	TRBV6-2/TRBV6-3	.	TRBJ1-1	TGTGCCAGCAGTTCGGCCTTTGAAGCTTTCTTT	CASSSAFEAFF
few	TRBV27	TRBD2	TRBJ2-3	TGTGCCAGCAGTTTCGGGACTAGCGGTACACGCACGGATACGCAGTATTTT	CASSFGTSGTRTDTQYF
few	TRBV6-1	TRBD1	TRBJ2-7	TGTGCCAGCAGTGGGACCGGGACAGGGATCAACGAGCAGTACTTC	CASSGTGTGINEQYF
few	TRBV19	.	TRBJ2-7	TGTGCCAGTAGTCTGACAGTGGACCTCTACGATCAGTACTTC	CASSLTVDLYDQYF
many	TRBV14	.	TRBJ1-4	TGTGCCAGCAGCCAAGAAAGAGTCTCCAGCGCAACTAATGAAAAACTGTTTTTT	CASSQERVSSATNEKLFF
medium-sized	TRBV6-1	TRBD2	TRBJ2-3	TGTGCCACGGGGCTGACTAGCGGGATCGAGGGGCAGTATTTT	CATGLTSGIEGQYF
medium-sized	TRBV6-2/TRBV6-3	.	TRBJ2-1	TGTGCCGCGGGGTACAATGAGCAGTTCTTC	CAAGYNEQFF
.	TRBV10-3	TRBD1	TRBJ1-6	TGTGCCATCGGGACAGGCGATTCACCCCTCCACTTT	CAIGTGDSPLHF
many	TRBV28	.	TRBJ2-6	TGTGCCAGCAGTTTAGGTACAGTCCCCTCTGGGGCCAACGTCCTGACTTTC	CASSLGTVPSGANVLTF
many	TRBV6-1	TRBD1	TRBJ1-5	TGTGCCAGCACCCAAGAGGGCAGGGGGAATCAGCCCCAGCATTTT	CASTQEGRGNQPQHF
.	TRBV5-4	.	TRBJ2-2	TGTGCCAGCAGCTTGCGGACTTACACCGGGGAGCGGTTTTTT	CASSLRTYTGERFF
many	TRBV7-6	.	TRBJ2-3	TGTGCCAGCAGCTTCCGGGAGTCAGGCACAGATACGCAGTATTTT	CASSFRESGTDTQYF
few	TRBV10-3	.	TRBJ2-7	TGTGCCATCAGTGAGTTGGCGGTACTATCGGAATCCTACGAGCAGTACTTC	CAISELAVLSESYEQYF
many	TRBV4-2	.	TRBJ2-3	TGTGCCAGCAGCCAAGGTACGGTGGCGGATACGCAGTATTTT	CASSQGTVADTQYF
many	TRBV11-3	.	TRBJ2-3	TGTGCCAGCAGCTTAGATGGAACAGATACGCAGTATTTT	CASSLDGTDTQYF